A selection of T cell receptor beta chains follows, all from one sample in a study of blood T cell repertoires in COVID-19. Produced via immunoSEQ multiplex PCR; TCRdb's table is partial and in-frame only. The repertoire consists of some 290,000 clones, with approximately 91% occurring once and the leading ten covering 3.5% to 5%. Material: PBMCs or T cells enriched from blood (not recorded which). The receptors shown here come from a woman aged 25 to 45 who had been exposed to COVID-19. Each CDR3 is given with its conserved first and last residue. The D gene is left open where the match is weak. Expanded clones get a size class; other rows say once, few or many, or leave the size out.

v_call,d_call,j_call,clone_size,cdr3_aa,cdr3_nt
TRBV30,TRBD1,TRBJ2-1,NA,CAWSRDRDNEQFF,TGTGCCTGGAGTAGGGACAGAGACAATGAGCAGTTCTTC
TRBV5-1,NA,TRBJ1-4,few,CASSQNVQGTDEKLFF,TGCGCCAGCAGCCAAAACGTTCAGGGAACAGATGAAAAACTGTTTTTT
TRBV3-1/TRBV3-2,NA,TRBJ2-1,NA,CASSPPEGLLQFF,TGTGCCAGCAGCCCCCCGGAGGGGCTCTTGCAGTTCTTC
TRBV18,TRBD1,TRBJ1-1,NA,CASSPPTGANTEAFF,TGTGCCAGCTCACCACCGACAGGGGCTAACACTGAAGCTTTCTTT
TRBV6-6,TRBD2,TRBJ2-1,NA,CASSPIAGVGEQFF,TGTGCCAGCAGCCCGATAGCGGGGGTAGGTGAGCAGTTCTTC
TRBV6-5,TRBD1,TRBJ2-7,NA,CASRTGQGGYEQYF,TGTGCCAGCAGGACCGGACAGGGCGGCTACGAGCAGTACTTC
TRBV19,TRBD2,TRBJ2-2,once,CASTLEGAGGNTGELFF,TGTGCCAGTACCCTAGAAGGAGCGGGGGGAAACACCGGGGAGCTGTTTTTT
TRBV4-3,TRBD1,TRBJ2-7,NA,CASSPGQGTYEQYF,TGCGCCAGCAGCCCCGGACAGGGTACCTACGAGCAGTACTTC
TRBV5-1,TRBD1,TRBJ1-4,NA,CASSLTGGEEKLFF,TGCGCCAGCAGCCTGACAGGGGGAGAGGAAAAACTGTTTTTT
TRBV2,TRBD1,TRBJ1-3,once,CASSEPGGSGNTIYF,TGTGCCAGCAGTGAACCAGGGGGGTCTGGAAACACCATATATTTT
TRBV20-1,TRBD2,TRBJ2-7,NA,CSVGTTGEQYF,TGCAGTGTTGGGACTACGGGGGAGCAGTACTTC
TRBV19,NA,TRBJ1-2,NA,CASSPGYYGYTF,TGTGCCAGTAGTCCGGGTTACTATGGCTACACCTTC
TRBV29-1,TRBD1,TRBJ1-3,NA,CSVHRGRENTIYF,TGCAGCGTTCACAGGGGCAGGGAGAACACCATATATTTT
TRBV20-1,NA,TRBJ2-7,NA,CSASMAGAVYEQYF,TGCAGTGCTAGTATGGCGGGGGCCGTCTACGAGCAGTACTTC
TRBV3-1/TRBV3-2,NA,TRBJ1-6,NA,CASSQVAVYSPLHF,TGTGCCAGCAGCCAAGTTGCGGTGTATTCACCCCTCCACTTT
TRBV4-1,NA,TRBJ2-3,NA,CASSQVLSTGSSTQYF,TGCGCCAGCAGCCAAGTACTTTCCACCGGATCTAGTACGCAGTATTTT
TRBV5-5,NA,TRBJ2-2,NA,CASSSIRAGTGELFF,TGTGCCAGCAGCTCGATTCGGGCGGGGACCGGGGAGCTGTTTTTT
TRBV5-5,NA,TRBJ2-5,NA,CASSLQETQYF,TGTGCCAGCAGCCTCCAAGAGACCCAGTACTTC
TRBV5-5,NA,TRBJ2-1,NA,CASSLPAWGGRNEQFF,TGTGCCAGCAGCCTTCCCGCTTGGGGGGGCCGCAATGAGCAGTTCTTC
TRBV6-5,TRBD2,TRBJ2-7,once,CASSYTSGGNEQYF,TGTGCCAGCAGTTATACTAGCGGGGGAAACGAGCAGTACTTC
TRBV7-9,NA,TRBJ1-6,NA,CASSPMTGGGSPLHF,TGTGCCAGCAGCCCGATGACAGGTGGGGGTTCACCCCTCCACTTT
TRBV7-3,TRBD1,TRBJ1-2,NA,CASSFSLRGQTGTGTYGYTF,TGTGCCAGCAGCTTTTCACTACGGGGTCAAACCGGGACAGGGACTTATGGCTACACCTTC
TRBV5-1,NA,TRBJ1-1,NA,CASSLAGITEAFF,TGCGCCAGCAGCTTGGCAGGGATCACTGAAGCTTTCTTT
TRBV5-8,NA,TRBJ2-7,NA,CASSQGSEQYF,TGTGCCAGCAGCCAGGGTTCCGAGCAGTACTTC
TRBV2,TRBD1,TRBJ1-1,once,CASSRRQGENTEAFF,TGTGCCAGCAGTCGTAGACAGGGTGAGAACACTGAAGCTTTCTTT
TRBV7-9,NA,TRBJ1-6,NA,CASSRGTADNSPLHF,TGTGCCAGCAGCCGGGGGACGGCAGACAATTCACCCCTCCACTTT
TRBV10-3,TRBD2,TRBJ2-2,NA,CAISPTSGGAGELFF,TGTGCCATCAGCCCGACTAGCGGGGGGGCCGGGGAGCTGTTTTTT
TRBV18,NA,TRBJ2-2,NA,CASSPGRRTGELFF,TGTGCCAGCTCACCTGGGCGCCGTACCGGGGAGCTGTTTTTT
TRBV10-1,TRBD2,TRBJ2-3,NA,CASSERSGGSTDTQYF,TGCGCCAGCAGTGAAAGGAGCGGGGGTAGCACAGATACGCAGTATTTT
TRBV4-1,TRBD1,TRBJ2-7,NA,CASRETGANSYEQYF,TGCGCCAGCAGGGAGACAGGGGCGAACTCCTACGAGCAGTACTTC
TRBV18,NA,TRBJ1-1,NA,CASSADLNTEAFF,TGTGCCAGCTCGGCAGATTTAAACACTGAAGCTTTCTTT
TRBV3-1/TRBV3-2,TRBD2,TRBJ2-7,NA,CASSQVSLAGGGSYEQYF,TGTGCCAGCAGCCAAGTTTCCTTAGCGGGGGGAGGATCCTACGAGCAGTACTTC
TRBV18,TRBD1,TRBJ1-1,NA,CASSPDGRGRLEAFF,TGTGCCAGCTCACCAGATGGCAGGGGGAGACTTGAAGCTTTCTTT
TRBV19,NA,TRBJ2-7,few,CASSMATGPYYEQYF,TGTGCCAGTAGTATGGCCACAGGCCCATACTACGAGCAGTACTTC
TRBV28,NA,TRBJ1-2,NA,CASSYPGPNYGYTF,TGTGCCAGCAGCTACCCAGGGCCTAACTATGGCTACACCTTC
TRBV19,NA,TRBJ1-2,NA,CASSIGADLNYGYTF,TGTGCCAGTAGTATAGGGGCAGATCTTAACTATGGCTACACCTTC
TRBV6-2/TRBV6-3,NA,TRBJ2-7,once,CASSSTKFGYEQYF,TGTGCCAGCAGTAGTACTAAGTTCGGCTACGAGCAGTACTTC
TRBV18,NA,TRBJ1-2,NA,CASSQGGSNYGYTF,TGTGCCAGCTCACAAGGGGGTTCTAACTATGGCTACACCTTC
TRBV5-6,NA,TRBJ2-7,few,CASSLQGITNYEQYF,TGTGCCAGCAGCTTACAGGGCATTACCAACTACGAGCAGTACTTC
TRBV19,NA,TRBJ1-1,NA,CASRADTEAFF,TGTGCCAGTAGGGCTGACACTGAAGCTTTCTTT
TRBV5-1,TRBD2,TRBJ2-1,NA,CASSSSGGASYNEQFF,TGCGCCAGCAGCTCGAGCGGGGGGGCTTCCTACAATGAGCAGTTCTTC